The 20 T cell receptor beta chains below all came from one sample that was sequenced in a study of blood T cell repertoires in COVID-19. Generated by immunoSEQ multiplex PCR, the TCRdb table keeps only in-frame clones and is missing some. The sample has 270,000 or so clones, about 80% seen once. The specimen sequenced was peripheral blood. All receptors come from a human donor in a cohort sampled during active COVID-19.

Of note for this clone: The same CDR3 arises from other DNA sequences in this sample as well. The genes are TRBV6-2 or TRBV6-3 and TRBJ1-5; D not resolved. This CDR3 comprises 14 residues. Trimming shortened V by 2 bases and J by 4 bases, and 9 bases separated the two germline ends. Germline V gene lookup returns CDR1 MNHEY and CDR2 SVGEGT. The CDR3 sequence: CASSYPGGNQPQHF. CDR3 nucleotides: TGTGCCAGCAGTTACCCGGGAGGGAATCAGCCCCAGCATTTT.

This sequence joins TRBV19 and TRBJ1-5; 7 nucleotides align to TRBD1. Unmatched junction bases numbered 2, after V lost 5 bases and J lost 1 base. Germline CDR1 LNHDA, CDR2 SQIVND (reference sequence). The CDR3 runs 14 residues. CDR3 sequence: CASSGRGSNQPQHF. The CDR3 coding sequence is TGTGCCAGTAGTGGCAGGGGGAGCAATCAGCCCCAGCATTTT.

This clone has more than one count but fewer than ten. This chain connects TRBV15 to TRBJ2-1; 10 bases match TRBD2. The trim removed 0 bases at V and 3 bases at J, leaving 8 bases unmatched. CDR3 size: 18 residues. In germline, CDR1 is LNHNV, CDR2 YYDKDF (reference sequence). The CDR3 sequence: CATSRDSPSGGFYNEQFF. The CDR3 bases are TGTGCCACCAGCAGAGATAGTCCTAGCGGGGGATTCTACAATGAGCAGTTCTTC.

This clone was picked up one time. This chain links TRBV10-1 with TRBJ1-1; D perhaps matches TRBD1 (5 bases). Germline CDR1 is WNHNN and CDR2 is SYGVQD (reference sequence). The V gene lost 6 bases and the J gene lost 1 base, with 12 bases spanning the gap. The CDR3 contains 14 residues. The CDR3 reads CASREGRGNTEAFF. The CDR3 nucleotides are TGCGCCAGCAGGGAGGGACGGGGGAACACTGAAGCTTTCTTT.

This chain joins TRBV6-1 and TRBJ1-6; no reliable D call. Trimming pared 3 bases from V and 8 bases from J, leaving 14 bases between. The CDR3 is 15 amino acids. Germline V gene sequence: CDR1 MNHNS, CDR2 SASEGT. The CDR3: CASSDLLAQYSPLHF. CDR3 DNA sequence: TGTGCCAGCAGTGACCTCTTGGCCCAATATTCACCCCTCCACTTT.

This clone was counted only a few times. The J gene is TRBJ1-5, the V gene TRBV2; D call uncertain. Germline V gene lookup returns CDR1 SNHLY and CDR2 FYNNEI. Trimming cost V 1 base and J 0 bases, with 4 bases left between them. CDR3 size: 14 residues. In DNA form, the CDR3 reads TGTGCCAGCAGTGAAGTCTATAGCAATCAGCCCCAGCATTTT. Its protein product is CASSEVYSNQPQHF.

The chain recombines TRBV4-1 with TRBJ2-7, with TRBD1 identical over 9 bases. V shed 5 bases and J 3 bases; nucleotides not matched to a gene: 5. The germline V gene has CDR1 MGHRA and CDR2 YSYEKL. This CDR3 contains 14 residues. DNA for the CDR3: TGCGCCAGCAGCGGGGACAGGGTTTACTACGAGCAGTACTTC. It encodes CASSGDRVYYEQYF.

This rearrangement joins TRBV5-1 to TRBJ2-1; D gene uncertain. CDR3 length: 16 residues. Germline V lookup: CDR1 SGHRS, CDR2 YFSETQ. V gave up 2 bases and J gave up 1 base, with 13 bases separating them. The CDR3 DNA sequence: TGCGCCAGCAGCTTTTCCTCGGGTCGGTCCTACAATGAGCAGTTCTTC. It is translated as CASSFSSGRSYNEQFF.

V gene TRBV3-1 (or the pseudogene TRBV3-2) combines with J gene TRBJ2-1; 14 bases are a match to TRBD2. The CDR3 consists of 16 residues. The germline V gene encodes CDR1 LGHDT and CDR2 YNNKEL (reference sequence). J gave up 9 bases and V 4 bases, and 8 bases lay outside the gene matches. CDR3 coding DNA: TGTGCCAGCAGCCGGGGACTAGCGGGAGCTTTTACTGAGCAGTTCTTC. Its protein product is CASSRGLAGAFTEQFF.

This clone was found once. The CDR3 is CASSTSGPIAYNEQFF. CDR3 bases: TGTGCCAGCAGTACTAGCGGGCCGATAGCCTACAATGAGCAGTTCTTC. The chain recombines TRBV25-1 with TRBJ2-1; 9 nucleotides match TRBD2. Germline V gene data show CDR1 as MGHDK and CDR2 as SYGVNS. With V trimmed by 5 bases and J by 2 bases, 7 bases remained unmatched. CDR3 length: 16 residues.

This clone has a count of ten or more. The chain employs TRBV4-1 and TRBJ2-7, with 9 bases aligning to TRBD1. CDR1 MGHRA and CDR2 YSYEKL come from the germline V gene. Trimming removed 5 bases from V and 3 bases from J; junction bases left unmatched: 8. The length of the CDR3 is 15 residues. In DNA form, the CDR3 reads TGCGCCAGCAGCGCCGGGACAGGGAACATCTACGAGCAGTACTTC. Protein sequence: CASSAGTGNIYEQYF.

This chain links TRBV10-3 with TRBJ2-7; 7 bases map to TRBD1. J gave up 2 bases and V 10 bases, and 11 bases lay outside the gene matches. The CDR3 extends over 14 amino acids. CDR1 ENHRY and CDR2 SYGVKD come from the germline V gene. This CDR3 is CATKRDRAAYEQYF. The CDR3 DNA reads TGTGCCACCAAACGCGACAGGGCCGCCTACGAGCAGTACTTC.

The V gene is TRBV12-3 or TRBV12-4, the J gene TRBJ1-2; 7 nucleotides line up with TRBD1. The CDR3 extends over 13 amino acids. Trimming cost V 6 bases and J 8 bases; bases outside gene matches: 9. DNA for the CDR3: TGTGCCAGCAGGGGTACAGGGGTGGGCGGCTACACCTTC. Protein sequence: CASRGTGVGGYTF.

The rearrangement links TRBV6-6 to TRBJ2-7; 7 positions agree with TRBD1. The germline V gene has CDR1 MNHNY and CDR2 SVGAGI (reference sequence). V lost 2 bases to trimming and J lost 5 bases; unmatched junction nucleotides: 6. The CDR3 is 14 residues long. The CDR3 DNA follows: TGTGCCAGCAGTTACGAGGGGGCGTACCACGAGCAGTACTTC. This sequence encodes CASSYEGAYHEQYF.

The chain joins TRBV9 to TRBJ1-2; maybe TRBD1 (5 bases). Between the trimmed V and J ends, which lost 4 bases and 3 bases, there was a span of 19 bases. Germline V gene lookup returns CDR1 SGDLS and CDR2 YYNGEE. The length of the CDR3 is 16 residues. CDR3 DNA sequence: TGTGCCAGCAGCAAAGCCTCCTCAACAGGATACTATGGCTACACCTTC. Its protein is CASSKASSTGYYGYTF.

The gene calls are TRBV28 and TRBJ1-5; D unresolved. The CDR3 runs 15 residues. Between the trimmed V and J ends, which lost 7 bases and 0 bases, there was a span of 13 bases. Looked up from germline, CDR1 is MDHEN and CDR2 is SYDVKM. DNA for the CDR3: TGTGCCAGCACCCTAAGCGACTATAGCAATCAGCCCCAGCATTTT. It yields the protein CASTLSDYSNQPQHF.

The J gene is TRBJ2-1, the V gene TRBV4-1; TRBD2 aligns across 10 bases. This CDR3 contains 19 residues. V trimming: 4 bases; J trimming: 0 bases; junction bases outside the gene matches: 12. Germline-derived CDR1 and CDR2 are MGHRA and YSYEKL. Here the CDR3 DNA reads TGCGCCAGCAGCCGAGAAATTAGCGGGGGGCAATACTCCTACAATGAGCAGTTCTTC. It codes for CASSREISGGQYSYNEQFF.

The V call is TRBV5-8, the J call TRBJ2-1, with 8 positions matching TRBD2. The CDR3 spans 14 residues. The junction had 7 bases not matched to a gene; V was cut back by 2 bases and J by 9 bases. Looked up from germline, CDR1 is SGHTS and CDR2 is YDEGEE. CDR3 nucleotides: TGTGCCAGCAGCTTTGGAAGCGGGAGTGGTGAGCAGTTCTTC. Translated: CASSFGSGSGEQFF. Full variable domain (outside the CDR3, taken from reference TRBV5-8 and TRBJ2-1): EAGVTQSPTHLIKTRGQQATLRCSPISGHTSVYWYQQALGLGLQFLLWYDEGEERNRGNFPPRFSGRQFPNYSSELNVNALELEDSALYLCASSFGSGSGEQFFGPGTRLTVL.

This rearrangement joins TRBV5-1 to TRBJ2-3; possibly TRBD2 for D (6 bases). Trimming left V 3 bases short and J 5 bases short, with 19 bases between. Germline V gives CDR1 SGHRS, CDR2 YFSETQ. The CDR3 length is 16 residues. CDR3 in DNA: TGCGCCAGCAGCTCGAGGCGGGGTTTATGGGGAGATACGCAGTATTTT. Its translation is CASSSRRGLWGDTQYF.

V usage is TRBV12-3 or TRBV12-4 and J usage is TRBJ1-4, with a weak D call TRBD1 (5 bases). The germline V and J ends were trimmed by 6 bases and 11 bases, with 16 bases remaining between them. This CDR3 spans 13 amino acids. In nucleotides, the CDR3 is TGTGCCAGCAGGCCGACAGAAAAAAGGAAACTGTTTTTT. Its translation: CASRPTEKRKLFF.